The 2 T cell receptor beta chains below were found in one sample sequenced in a study of Tregs in tolerant kidney transplant recipients. Profiling relied on immunoSEQ multiplex PCR, and the TCRdb table lists in-frame clones only, not all of them. This table has roughly 64,000 clones, nearly 98% appearing once. The specimen comprised Tregs from blood, sampled before the transplant. Receptors originate from a human donor who received a combined kidney and bone marrow transplant.

This chain links TRBV25-1 with TRBJ2-1; D might be TRBD2 (6 bases). Between the trimmed V and J ends, which lost 2 bases and 8 bases, there was a span of 19 bases. The CDR3 extends over 16 amino acids. The germline V gene encodes CDR1 MGHDK and CDR2 SYGVNS. The CDR3 here is CASSELTGTFSYEQFF. CDR3 DNA sequence: TGTGCCAGCAGTGAACTCACCGGGACTTTTTCATATGAGCAGTTCTTC.

As DNA, the CDR3 is TGCGCCAGCAACCCAACCCCGGGGTCCCACTACGAGCAGTACTTC. Its protein is CASNPTPGSHYEQYF. The rearrangement uses TRBV5-1 and TRBJ2-7, with TRBD2 as a possible D gene (5 bases). With 6 bases removed from V and 3 bases from J, the gap between germline ends came to 19 bases. This CDR3 is built from 15 residues. Germline CDR1 and CDR2: SGHRS and YFSETQ.